A selection of T cell receptor beta chains follows, all from one sample in a study of cytomegalovirus exposure and HLA in healthy donors. Clones were read by immunoSEQ multiplex PCR, and TCRdb kept only the in-frame ones, dropping some. The sample includes around 65,000 clones, roughly 80% seen only once; the top ten take 2.5% to 3.5%. Sequenced sample: PBMCs. The receptors derive from a girl aged 10 to 17 in good health and CMV-seropositive. Each CDR3 is given with its conserved first and last residue. The D gene is left open where the match is weak. Clone size is not always given. Where it is, it says once, few, many or a class for expanded clones.

J gene: TRBJ1-5; D gene: NA; V gene: TRBV18; clone size: NA; CDR3 protein: CASSPGQGPSNQPQHF; CDR3 DNA: TGTGCCAGCTCACCGGGCCAGGGGCCTAGCAATCAGCCCCAGCATTTT
J gene: TRBJ2-5; D gene: TRBD1; V gene: TRBV2; clone size: NA; CDR3 protein: CASIRSGTGGVETQYF; CDR3 DNA: TGTGCCAGCATTCGATCCGGGACAGGGGGCGTAGAGACCCAGTACTTC
J gene: TRBJ1-2; D gene: NA; V gene: TRBV7-9; clone size: NA; CDR3 protein: CASSLEGREYGYTF; CDR3 DNA: TGTGCCAGCAGCTTAGAGGGCAGGGAATATGGCTACACCTTC
J gene: TRBJ2-1; D gene: TRBD2; V gene: TRBV15; clone size: once; CDR3 protein: CATSRARLAGDWEQFF; CDR3 DNA: TGTGCCACCAGCAGAGCCAGACTAGCGGGAGATTGGGAGCAGTTCTTC
J gene: TRBJ1-1; D gene: TRBD1; V gene: TRBV5-1; clone size: NA; CDR3 protein: CASSEQGARGAFF; CDR3 DNA: TGCGCCAGCAGCGAACAGGGGGCTCGGGGAGCTTTCTTT
J gene: TRBJ2-5; D gene: NA; V gene: TRBV30; clone size: NA; CDR3 protein: CAWSVGGGGQETQYF; CDR3 DNA: TGTGCCTGGAGTGTCGGGGGAGGGGGCCAAGAGACCCAGTACTTC
J gene: TRBJ1-5; D gene: TRBD1; V gene: TRBV30; clone size: NA; CDR3 protein: CAWRTTGAPRRPQHF; CDR3 DNA: TGTGCCTGGAGAACCACAGGGGCTCCCAGGAGGCCCCAGCATTTT
J gene: TRBJ1-4; D gene: TRBD1; V gene: TRBV18; clone size: NA; CDR3 protein: CASSLIQGSDEKLFF; CDR3 DNA: TGTGCCAGCTCACTGATACAGGGGAGCGATGAAAAACTGTTTTTT
J gene: TRBJ2-3; D gene: TRBD2; V gene: TRBV5-4; clone size: NA; CDR3 protein: CASSSPGLAGTDTQYF; CDR3 DNA: TGTGCCAGCAGCTCCCCAGGACTAGCGGGTACAGATACGCAGTATTTT
J gene: TRBJ2-5; D gene: TRBD2; V gene: TRBV4-1; clone size: NA; CDR3 protein: CASSQLAGVYETQYF; CDR3 DNA: TGCGCCAGCAGCCAACTAGCGGGAGTATATGAGACCCAGTACTTC
J gene: TRBJ1-1; D gene: NA; V gene: TRBV5-1; clone size: NA; CDR3 protein: CASSLPRSPNTEAFF; CDR3 DNA: TGCGCCAGCAGCCTCCCCCGGAGCCCGAACACTGAAGCTTTCTTT
J gene: TRBJ1-2; D gene: NA; V gene: TRBV30; clone size: NA; CDR3 protein: CAWTPGGKLPAF; CDR3 DNA: TGTGCCTGGACCCCCGGCGGAAAACTTCCTGCCTTC
J gene: TRBJ2-7; D gene: TRBD1; V gene: TRBV9; clone size: NA; CDR3 protein: CASSVATGGGYEQYF; CDR3 DNA: TGTGCCAGCAGCGTAGCTACAGGGGGTGGGTACGAGCAGTACTTC
J gene: TRBJ1-1; D gene: TRBD1; V gene: TRBV6-5; clone size: NA; CDR3 protein: CASRLAGGMNTEAFF; CDR3 DNA: TGTGCCAGCAGACTCGCAGGGGGAATGAACACTGAAGCTTTCTTT
J gene: TRBJ1-5; D gene: NA; V gene: TRBV2; clone size: few; CDR3 protein: CASSEAMWPRESNQPQHF; CDR3 DNA: TGTGCCAGCAGTGAAGCAATGTGGCCCCGGGAAAGCAATCAGCCCCAGCATTTT
J gene: TRBJ2-2; D gene: TRBD1; V gene: TRBV28; clone size: NA; CDR3 protein: CASSSQGAYTGELFF; CDR3 DNA: TGTGCCAGCAGTTCACAGGGGGCTTACACCGGGGAGCTGTTTTTT
J gene: TRBJ1-4; D gene: NA; V gene: TRBV7-2; clone size: NA; CDR3 protein: CASSPTTGGAGEKLFF; CDR3 DNA: TGTGCCAGCAGTCCCACGACTGGGGGGGCGGGTGAAAAACTGTTTTTT
J gene: TRBJ2-7; D gene: TRBD1; V gene: TRBV5-1; clone size: NA; CDR3 protein: CASSATGDGYEQYF; CDR3 DNA: TGCGCCAGCAGCGCCACAGGGGACGGGTACGAGCAGTACTTC
J gene: TRBJ1-2; D gene: NA; V gene: TRBV28; clone size: NA; CDR3 protein: CASRVGQYYGYTF; CDR3 DNA: TGTGCCAGCAGGGTCGGACAGTACTATGGCTACACCTTC
J gene: TRBJ2-7; D gene: NA; V gene: TRBV6-5; clone size: NA; CDR3 protein: CASSSPKGGIYEQYF; CDR3 DNA: TGTGCCAGCAGTTCTCCCAAAGGCGGGATCTACGAGCAGTACTTC
J gene: TRBJ1-6; D gene: NA; V gene: TRBV2; clone size: NA; CDR3 protein: CASSEDGGPKSSYNSPLHF; CDR3 DNA: TGTGCCAGCAGCGAGGACGGAGGGCCCAAGAGCTCCTATAATTCACCCCTCCACTTT
J gene: TRBJ2-7; D gene: TRBD1; V gene: TRBV7-9; clone size: NA; CDR3 protein: CASSPGQGF; CDR3 DNA: TGTGCCAGCAGCCCCGGACAGGGGTTC
J gene: TRBJ2-2; D gene: TRBD1; V gene: TRBV15; clone size: NA; CDR3 protein: CATSRDPSWGTGGSTGELFF; CDR3 DNA: TGTGCCACCAGCAGAGATCCAAGCTGGGGGACAGGGGGGTCCACCGGGGAGCTGTTTTTT